This passage covers 27 T cell receptor beta chains from one sample sequenced in a study of blood T cell repertoires in COVID-19. This table comes from immunoSEQ multiplex PCR, and its TCRdb copy is limited to in-frame clones, with some not included. The sample includes around 200,000 clones, approximately 90% of them seen just once. The sequenced material came from peripheral blood. The receptor source for this set is a man aged 35 to 55 with acute or convalescent COVID-19.

The J gene is TRBJ1-1, the V gene TRBV5-4, with 8 bases lining up with TRBD1. CDR3 length: 14 amino acids. V lost 2 bases and J lost 4; bases outside the gene matches: 4. Germline CDR1 is SGHNT and CDR2 is YYREEE (reference sequence). The CDR3 sequence is CASSLYRGGTEAFF. For the CDR3, the DNA is TGTGCCAGCAGCTTATACAGGGGGGGCACTGAAGCTTTCTTT.

There are many counts of this clone. The chain uses TRBV30 and TRBJ1-4; D gene uncertain. In germline, CDR1 is GTSNPN, CDR2 SVGIG (reference sequence). With 3 bases removed from V and 8 bases from J, the gap between germline ends came to 13 bases. This CDR3 comprises 13 residues. CDR3 sequence reads: CAWSPWAGEKLFF. For the CDR3, the DNA is TGTGCCTGGAGCCCTTGGGCCGGCGAAAAACTGTTTTTT.

J is TRBJ1-2 and V is TRBV5-6, with TRBD1 identical over 9 bases. CDR1 SGHDT and CDR2 YYEEEE come from the germline V gene. V was clipped by 4 bases and J by 4 bases; unmatched bases: 11. This CDR3 spans 16 amino acids. CDR3 protein: CASSPIGEDRGYGYTF. For the CDR3, the DNA is TGTGCCAGCAGCCCGATAGGGGAGGACAGGGGCTATGGCTACACCTTC. Full variable domain (outside the CDR3, taken from reference TRBV5-6 and TRBJ1-2): DAGVTQSPTHLIKTRGQQVTLRCSPKSGHDTVSWYQQALGQGPQFIFQYYEEEERQRGNFPDRFSGHQFPNYSSELNVNALLLGDSALYLCASSPIGEDRGYGYTFGSGTRLTVV.

The chain links TRBV2 to TRBJ1-2; weak D call: TRBD1 (6 bases). CDR1 SNHLY and CDR2 FYNNEI come from the germline V gene. This CDR3 spans 11 amino acids. The V end was cut by 6 bases, the J end by 7 bases, with 9 bases between. The CDR3 sequence is CASRNRVGYTF. CDR3 sequence (DNA): TGTGCCAGCAGAAACAGGGTTGGCTACACCTTC. Supplemented by reference TRBV2 and TRBJ1-2, the full variable domain reads EPEVTQTPSHQVTQMGQEVILRCVPISNHLYFYWYRQILGQKVEFLVSFYNNEISEKSEIFDDQFSVERPDGSNFTLKIRSTKLEDSAMYFCASRNRVGYTFGSGTRLTVV.

As to this clone: Different DNA sequences within this sample yield the same CDR3. This chain uses TRBV5-1 with TRBJ1-5; no reliable D call. Germline values: CDR1 SGHRS, CDR2 YFSETQ. V was shortened by 2 bases and J by 4 bases, with 13 bases between the two germline ends. The CDR3 covers 15 residues. The CDR3 sequence is CASSLTPTSNQPQHF. The CDR3 DNA sequence: TGCGCCAGCAGCTTAACTCCTACGAGTAATCAGCCCCAGCATTTT.

This clone was observed a handful of times. The chain uses TRBV28 and TRBJ1-5; D is uncertain. V gave up 5 bases and J gave up 6 bases, with 11 bases separating them. CDR3 length: 13 residues. CDR1 MDHEN and CDR2 SYDVKM come from the germline V gene. CDR3 protein: CASSPERVQPQHF. The DNA of the CDR3 is TGTGCCAGCAGTCCCGAGAGGGTTCAGCCCCAGCATTTT.

V is TRBV9 and J is TRBJ1-2, with 9 nucleotides matching TRBD1. Germline CDR1 SGDLS, CDR2 YYNGEE. The CDR3 spans 14 residues. The junction had 8 bases not matched to a gene; V was cut back by 4 bases and J by 7 bases. CDR3 in DNA: TGTGCCAGCAGCTCAGGACAGGGGATAGTTGGCTACACCTTC. This encodes CASSSGQGIVGYTF. Variable domain in full (rest from reference TRBV9 and TRBJ1-2): DSGVTQTPKHLITATGQRVTLRCSPRSGDLSVYWYQQSLDQGLQFLIQYYNGEERAKGNILERFSAQQFPDLHSELNLSSLELGDSALYFCASSSGQGIVGYTFGSGTRLTVV.

This chain uses TRBV20-1 with TRBJ1-5; D perhaps matches TRBD1 (6 bases). The germline V gene has CDR1 DFQATT and CDR2 SNEGSKA (reference sequence). V dropped 3 bases and J dropped 2 bases, with 11 bases sitting between them. The CDR3 runs to 14 residues. CDR3: CSASWGLGNQPQHF. CDR3 bases: TGCAGTGCTAGTTGGGGGCTGGGCAATCAGCCCCAGCATTTT.

The chain is built from TRBV28 and TRBJ2-7; 15 bases match TRBD2. CDR3 length: 22 residues. V shed 7 bases and J 4 bases; nucleotides not matched to a gene: 26. Germline V gives CDR1 MDHEN, CDR2 SYDVKM. The DNA of the CDR3 is TGTGCCAGCACCCCCCCATTCTGGGACATCGGACTAGCGGGAGGGGGGGCTTACGAGCAGTACTTC. It codes for CASTPPFWDIGLAGGGAYEQYF.

This clone has only a few counts. The V gene is TRBV6-1, the J gene TRBJ2-7, with 7 bases identical to TRBD1. This CDR3 contains 16 residues. CDR1 is MNHNS, CDR2 SASEGT, per germline. Trimming cost V 0 bases and J 9 bases; bases outside gene matches: 14. CDR3 sequence reads: CASSEAWDSLGNGQYF. As DNA, the CDR3 is TGTGCCAGCAGTGAAGCCTGGGACAGCCTAGGGAACGGGCAGTACTTC.

The CDR3 nucleotides are TGTGCCATCAGTGGAGGGGGACAGGGGGGCTACGAGCAGTACTTC. It translates to CAISGGGQGGYEQYF. This chain connects TRBV10-3 to TRBJ2-7; 11 bases agree with TRBD1. V dropped 4 bases and J dropped 3; count of bases not matched to a gene: 5. This CDR3 has 15 amino acids. From germline, CDR1 is ENHRY and CDR2 SYGVKD.

CDR3 bases: TGTGCCAGCTCCTTAGAATGGGGAGCGGGAGCAGACGAGCAGTACTTC. Residues: CASSLEWGAGADEQYF. The chain uses TRBV18 and TRBJ2-7, with TRBD2 matching over 8 bases. Trimming at V came to 6 bases and at J to 5 bases, leaving 15 bases not matched to a gene. The germline CDR1 and CDR2 sequences are KGHSH and LQKENI. The CDR3 loop spans 16 amino acids.

In this sample, this clone turned up once. The V call is TRBV14, the J call TRBJ1-1; 8 nucleotides agree with TRBD1. Trimming took 6 bases from V and 7 from J; bases not matched to a gene: 4. CDR3 length: 12 amino acids. CDR1 is SGHDN, CDR2 FVKESK, per germline. The CDR3 region is CASSLTGVEAFF. In DNA, the CDR3 is TGTGCCAGCAGTCTGACAGGGGTTGAAGCTTTCTTT.

CDR3 residues: CSVRLDRGTGYEQYF. CDR3 coding DNA: TGCAGCGTCCGTCTGGACAGGGGAACAGGCTACGAGCAGTACTTC. This chain joins TRBV29-1 and TRBJ2-7; 9 bases agree with TRBD1. Germline assignment: CDR1 SQVTM and CDR2 ANQGSEA. The CDR3 extends over 15 amino acids. V lost 6 bases to trimming and J lost 3 bases; unmatched junction nucleotides: 12.

The V gene is TRBV27, the J gene TRBJ2-5, with D possibly being TRBD1 (6 bases). This CDR3 has 16 amino acids. V lost 5 bases, J lost 1 base, and 17 bases lay in between. Germline CDR1 MNHEY, CDR2 SMNVEV (reference sequence). The CDR3 nucleotides are TGTGCCAGCAGTCCGTCCCCGGGACACATCCAAGAGACCCAGTACTTC. As protein: CASSPSPGHIQETQYF.

The CDR3 reads CASSPRTGKKLFF. CDR3 coding DNA: TGTGCCAGCAGCCCAAGGACAGGGAAAAAACTGTTTTTT. V is TRBV12-3 or TRBV12-4 and J is TRBJ1-4; 8 nucleotides match TRBD1. The CDR3 spans 13 residues. V gave up 6 bases and J gave up 9 bases; unmatched junction bases: 6.

The chain has TRBV18 and TRBJ1-2; 8 nucleotides line up with TRBD1. The V segment lost 3 bases and the J segment 0 bases; nucleotides outside the gene matches: 6. This CDR3 region has 16 residues. Germline-derived CDR1 and CDR2 are KGHSH and LQKENI. CDR3 protein: CASSPLRDRTNYGYTF. CDR3 in DNA: TGTGCCAGCTCACCTCTCCGGGACAGGACTAACTATGGCTACACCTTC.

The chain links TRBV7-2 to TRBJ2-6, with D uncertain. The length of the CDR3 is 16 residues. Germline CDR1 SGHTA, CDR2 FQGNSA. V was shortened by 7 bases and J by 0 bases, with 13 bases between the two germline ends. CDR3 DNA: TGTGCCAGCAACGACAACAGCCTCTCTGGGGCCAACGTCCTGACTTTC. It codes for CASNDNSLSGANVLTF. Full variable domain (rest looked up from reference TRBV7-2 and TRBJ2-6): GAGVSQSPSNKVTEKGKDVELRCDPISGHTALYWYRQSLGQGLEFLIYFQGNSAPDKSGLPSDRFSAERTGGSVSTLTIQRTQQEDSAVYLCASNDNSLSGANVLTFGAGSRLTVL.

This sequence joins TRBV6-5 and TRBJ1-1; 9 bases agree with TRBD1. V gave up 6 bases and J gave up 8 bases; unmatched junction bases: 4. The CDR3 sequence is 12 residues long. Germline V gene sequence: CDR1 MNHEY, CDR2 SVGAGI. The CDR3 loop reads CASRRTGEEAFF. CDR3 DNA sequence: TGTGCCAGCAGGAGGACAGGGGAAGAAGCTTTCTTT.

This chain joins TRBV6-5 and TRBJ1-2, with 7 bases that match TRBD1. CDR3 length: 14 residues. With 4 bases clipped from V and 6 bases from J, the junction kept 8 bases outside the gene matches. The V gene's germline CDR1 is MNHEY and CDR2 SVGAGI. This CDR3 reads CASSFTGDDDGYTF. The CDR3 DNA follows: TGTGCCAGCAGTTTCACAGGGGATGACGATGGCTACACCTTC.

This clone was seen just once. V is TRBV7-2 and J is TRBJ2-7; TRBD2 agrees at 12 bases. With 5 bases clipped from V and 5 bases from J, the junction kept 13 bases outside the gene matches. Germline-derived CDR1 and CDR2 are SGHTA and FQGNSA. The CDR3 totals 17 residues. The CDR3 loop is CASSQPSLAGGPNEQYF. As DNA, the CDR3 is TGTGCCAGCAGCCAGCCCTCCCTAGCGGGAGGGCCAAACGAGCAGTACTTC.

The rearrangement uses TRBV20-1 and TRBJ2-7, with D maybe TRBD1 (5 bases). V shed 3 bases and J shed 0 bases, with 6 bases lying between them. Per the germline V gene, CDR1 is DFQATT and CDR2 is SNEGSKA (reference sequence). The CDR3 totals 12 residues. CDR3 sequence reads: CSASTGSYEQYF. CDR3 in DNA: TGCAGTGCTAGTACAGGCTCCTACGAGCAGTACTTC.

This clone was seen a single time. DNA of the CDR3: TGTGCCAGCAGCCAAGAAGACAGGGGGCGTTTTAATGAAAAACTGTTTTTT. Protein sequence: CASSQEDRGRFNEKLFF. The V and J genes are TRBV14 and TRBJ1-4; 10 nucleotides line up with TRBD1. V lost 0 bases and J lost 4; bases outside the gene matches: 5. The CDR3 has 17 amino acids. Germline CDR1 is SGHDN and CDR2 is FVKESK.

The V and J genes are TRBV28 and TRBJ2-5; D is possibly TRBD1 (5 bases). Germline-derived CDR1 and CDR2 are MDHEN and SYDVKM. The ends were cut back, 5 bases at V and 10 bases at J, with 17 bases in the middle. This CDR3 comprises 13 residues. The CDR3 loop reads CASSPQAQTVQYF. The DNA of the CDR3 is TGTGCCAGCAGTCCACAGGCCCAGACGGTCCAGTACTTC.

The CDR3 DNA reads as TGTGCCAGCAGCTTAGAGGGGGTGGGCACAGATACGCAGTATTTT. It specifies CASSLEGVGTDTQYF. The chain is built from TRBV7-2 and TRBJ2-3; possibly TRBD1 for D (6 bases). Germline loops: CDR1 SGHTA, CDR2 FQGNSA. The CDR3 loop spans 15 amino acids. V dropped 1 base and J dropped 1 base, with 9 bases sitting between them.

The chain has TRBV5-4 and TRBJ2-2; 7 bases are shared with TRBD2. The CDR3 consists of 16 residues. The V gene's germline CDR1 is SGHNT and CDR2 YYREEE (reference sequence). The ends lost 4 bases at V and 1 base at J; junction bases unmatched: 7. The CDR3 nucleotides are TGTGCCAGCAGCGCCACTAGCGCCTGGAACACCGGGGAGCTGTTTTTT. Protein: CASSATSAWNTGELFF.

As for this clone: The same CDR3 can be traced to other DNA sequences in this sample. The CDR3 sequence is CASSLGQGGTGANVLTF. The DNA for the CDR3 is TGCGCCAGCAGCCTCGGACAGGGAGGTACCGGGGCCAACGTCCTGACTTTC. V is TRBV5-1 and J is TRBJ2-6; 8 bases fit TRBD1. Germline V gene sequence: CDR1 SGHRS, CDR2 YFSETQ. V lost 4 bases, J lost 4 bases, and 10 bases stayed unmatched. The CDR3 runs 17 residues.